These 12 T cell receptor beta chains share one sample of origin, sequenced in a study of cytomegalovirus exposure and HLA in healthy donors. In the PCR, 60 Vbeta and 13 Jbeta primers were used. Produced via immunoSEQ multiplex PCR; TCRdb's table is partial and in-frame only. The sample carries under 200,000 clones, roughly 90% recorded once. Sequenced sample: PBMCs. Receptors were obtained from a woman in her thirties in good health and CMV-seronegative.

The chain couples TRBV19 to TRBJ1-1; TRBD1 might be the D (5 bases). The V gene's germline CDR1 is LNHDA and CDR2 SQIVND (reference sequence). This CDR3 is 15 amino acids long. V lost 5 bases to trimming and J lost 6 bases, with 19 bases between them. The CDR3 DNA follows: TGTGCCAGTAGTGCCATTGGGGGGAAGACTTCTGAAGCTTTCTTT. Encoded protein: CASSAIGGKTSEAFF.

This chain links TRBV7-2 with TRBJ2-1; no reliable D call. With 0 bases removed from V and 2 bases from J, the gap between germline ends came to 5 bases. Per the germline V gene, CDR1 is SGHTA and CDR2 is FQGNSA. This CDR3 is built from 14 residues. The chain's CDR3 is CASSLAGPYNEQFF. For the CDR3, the DNA is TGTGCCAGCAGCTTAGCTGGCCCCTACAATGAGCAGTTCTTC.

The V call is TRBV18, the J call TRBJ2-7, with 7 bases lining up with TRBD1. V shed 5 bases and J 7 bases; nucleotides not matched to a gene: 2. CDR1 is KGHSH and CDR2 is LQKENI in the germline V gene. This CDR3 region has 11 residues. The CDR3 region is CASSSRGEQYF. CDR3 in DNA: TGTGCCAGCTCATCCAGGGGGGAGCAGTACTTC.

The chain combines TRBV2 with TRBJ2-5; TRBD2 is a possible D gene (5 bases). Germline values: CDR1 SNHLY, CDR2 FYNNEI. Trimming shortened V by 5 bases and J by 5 bases, and 12 bases separated the two germline ends. This CDR3 is 13 amino acids long. The CDR3 nucleotides are TGTGCCAGCAGTAATGAGGGAGTGGAGACCCAGTACTTC. Translating it yields CASSNEGVETQYF.

The rearrangement joins TRBV28 to TRBJ2-4; 8 nucleotides agree with TRBD2. Trimming at V came to 3 bases and at J to 2 bases, leaving 6 bases not matched to a gene. The CDR3 runs to 16 residues. Germline CDR1 reads MDHEN; CDR2 reads SYDVKM. The CDR3 reads CASSFSGGEPKNIQYF. CDR3 DNA: TGTGCCAGCAGTTTTTCCGGGGGGGAACCCAAAAACATTCAGTACTTC.

V gene TRBV5-1 combines with J gene TRBJ2-1; possible D gene TRBD1, 7 bases. V lost 6 bases, J lost 1 base, and 14 bases lay in between. The CDR3 runs to 15 residues. Looked up from germline, CDR1 is SGHRS and CDR2 is YFSETQ. CDR3 DNA sequence: TGCGCCAGCACCTCAGGGGGGACGTCCTACAATGAGCAGTTCTTC. It translates to CASTSGGTSYNEQFF.

The gene calls are TRBV27 and TRBJ2-7; 13 nucleotides line up with TRBD2. The CDR3 totals 14 residues. From germline, CDR1 is MNHEY and CDR2 SMNVEV (reference sequence). J gave up 9 bases and V 3 bases, and 5 bases lay outside the gene matches. The CDR3 is CASSFTSGREVQYF. The CDR3 region has the DNA TGTGCCAGCAGTTTTACTAGCGGGAGGGAAGTGCAGTACTTC.

The gene calls are TRBV13 and TRBJ2-1; TRBD2 is a possible D gene (5 bases). This CDR3 spans 14 amino acids. The germline V gene has CDR1 PRHDT and CDR2 FYEKMQ (reference sequence). V was clipped by 3 bases and J by 6 bases, with 12 bases between them. Here the CDR3 DNA reads TGTGCCAGCAGCTTGAAGACTACCTTCAATGAGCAGTTCTTC. Its translation: CASSLKTTFNEQFF.

The rearrangement joins TRBV18 to TRBJ2-3; 7 bases align to TRBD1. The CDR3 has 15 residues. With V trimmed by 7 bases and J by 2 bases, 9 bases remained unmatched. Per germline, CDR1 KGHSH and CDR2 LQKENI. The CDR3 sequence: CASLGTGASTDTQYF. DNA for the CDR3: TGTGCCAGCTTAGGTACAGGGGCATCCACAGATACGCAGTATTTT.

A few counts support this clone. The chain recombines TRBV4-1 with TRBJ2-5; 9 bases align to TRBD2. V shed 1 base and J 1 base; nucleotides not matched to a gene: 4. Germline values: CDR1 MGHRA, CDR2 YSYEKL. The length of the CDR3 is 16 residues. CDR3 DNA: TGCGCCAGCAGCCAAGTGGCGGGAGGGGTCCAAGAGACCCAGTACTTC. This encodes CASSQVAGGVQETQYF.

As DNA, the CDR3 is TGTGCCAGCAGCTTTATTAGGGGGAACACTGAAGCTTTCTTT. The encoded protein is CASSFIRGNTEAFF. V gene TRBV7-2 combines with J gene TRBJ1-1; tentative D call: TRBD1 (5 bases). Germline assignment: CDR1 SGHTA and CDR2 FQGNSA. Trimming took off 3 bases at V and 1 base at J, with 9 bases between the two ends. The CDR3 spans 14 residues.

The CDR3 DNA reads TGCGCCAGCAGTGCCAGTCGGGCCGGGGAGCTGTTTTTT. Translated, it gives CASSASRAGELFF. The chain joins TRBV10-2 to TRBJ2-2, with D uncertain. Germline lookup yields CDR1 WSHSY and CDR2 SAAADI. This CDR3 has 13 residues. Trimming pared 4 bases from V and 6 bases from J, leaving 9 bases between.